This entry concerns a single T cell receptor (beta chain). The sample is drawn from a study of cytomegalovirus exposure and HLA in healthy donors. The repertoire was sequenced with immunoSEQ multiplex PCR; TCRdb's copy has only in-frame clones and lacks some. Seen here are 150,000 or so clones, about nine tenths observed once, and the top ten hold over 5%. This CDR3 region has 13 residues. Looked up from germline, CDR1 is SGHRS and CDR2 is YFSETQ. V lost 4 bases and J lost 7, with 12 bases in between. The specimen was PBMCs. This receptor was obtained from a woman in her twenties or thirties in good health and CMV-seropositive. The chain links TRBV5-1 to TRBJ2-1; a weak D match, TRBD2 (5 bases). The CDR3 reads CASSPGRENEQFF. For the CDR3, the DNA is TGCGCCAGCAGCCCCGGTAGGGAGAATGAGCAGTTCTTC.